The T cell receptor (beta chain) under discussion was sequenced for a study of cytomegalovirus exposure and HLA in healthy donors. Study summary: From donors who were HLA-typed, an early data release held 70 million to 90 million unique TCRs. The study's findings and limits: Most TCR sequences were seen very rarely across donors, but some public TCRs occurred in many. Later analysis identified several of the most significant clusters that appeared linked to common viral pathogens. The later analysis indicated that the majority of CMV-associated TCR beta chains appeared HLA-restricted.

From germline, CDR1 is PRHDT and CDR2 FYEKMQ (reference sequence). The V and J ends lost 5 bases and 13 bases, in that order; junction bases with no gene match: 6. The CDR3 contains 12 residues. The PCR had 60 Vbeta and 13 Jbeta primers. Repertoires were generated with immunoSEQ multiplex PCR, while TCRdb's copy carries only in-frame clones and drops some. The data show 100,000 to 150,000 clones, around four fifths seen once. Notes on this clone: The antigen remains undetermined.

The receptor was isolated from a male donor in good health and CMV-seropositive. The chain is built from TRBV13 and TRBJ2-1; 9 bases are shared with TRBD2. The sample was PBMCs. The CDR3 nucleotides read TGTGCCAGCAGCCAAGAAGCGGGAGGCCAGTTCTTC. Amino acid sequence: CASSQEAGGQFF.